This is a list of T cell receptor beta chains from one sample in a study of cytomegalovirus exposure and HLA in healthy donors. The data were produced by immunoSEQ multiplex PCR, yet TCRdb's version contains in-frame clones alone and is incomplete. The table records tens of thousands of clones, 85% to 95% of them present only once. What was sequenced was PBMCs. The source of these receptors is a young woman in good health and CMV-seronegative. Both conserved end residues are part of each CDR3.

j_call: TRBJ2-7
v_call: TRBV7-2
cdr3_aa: CASSPRLAGRSRQYF

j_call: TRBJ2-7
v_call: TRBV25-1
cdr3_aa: CASSDSIQGAKIYEQYF

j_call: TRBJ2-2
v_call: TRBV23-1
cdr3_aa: CASSQRWVGRYTGELFF

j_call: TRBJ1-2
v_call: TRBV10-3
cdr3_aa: CAIRDSSSGEGVYGYTF

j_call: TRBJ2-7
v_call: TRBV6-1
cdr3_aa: CASSPEVIRSYEQYF

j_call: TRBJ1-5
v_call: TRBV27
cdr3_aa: CASSGTGGQPQHF

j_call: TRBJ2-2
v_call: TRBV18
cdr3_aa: CASSPPTVRVPTRITGELFF

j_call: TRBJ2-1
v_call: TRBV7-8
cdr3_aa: CASSRKGLAGDRKDNEQFF

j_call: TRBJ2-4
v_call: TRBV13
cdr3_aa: CASSQVGQLLAKNIQYF

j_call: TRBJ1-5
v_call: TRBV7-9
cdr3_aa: CASSSSEDSNQPQHF

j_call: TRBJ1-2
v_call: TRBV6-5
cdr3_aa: CASSYSQGRFIYGYTF

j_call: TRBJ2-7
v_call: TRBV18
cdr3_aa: CASSVSQTSGGQYF

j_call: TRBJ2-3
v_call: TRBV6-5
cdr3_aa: CASSYGAGGLPDTQYF

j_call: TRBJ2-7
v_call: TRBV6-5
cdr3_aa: CASTKGTGEQYF

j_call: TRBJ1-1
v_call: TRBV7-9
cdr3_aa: CASSAIGGEAFF

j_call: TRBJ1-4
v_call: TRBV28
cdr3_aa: CASRTGGTEKLFF

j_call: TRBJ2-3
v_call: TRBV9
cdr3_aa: CASSVWEGGTDTQYF

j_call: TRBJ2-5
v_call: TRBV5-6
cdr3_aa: CASSRQGTQETQYF

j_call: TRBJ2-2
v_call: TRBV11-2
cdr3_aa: CASSLGFGTGGTTGELFF

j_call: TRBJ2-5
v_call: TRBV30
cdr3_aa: CAWGQGKGETQYF

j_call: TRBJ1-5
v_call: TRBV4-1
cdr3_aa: CASSQSGQGDNQPQHF

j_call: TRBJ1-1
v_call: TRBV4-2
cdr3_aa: CASSQDEGAESEAFF

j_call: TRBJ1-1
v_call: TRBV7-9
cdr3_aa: CASGPGNTEAFF

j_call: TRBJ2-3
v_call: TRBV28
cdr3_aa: CASSLTSGGSTDTQYF

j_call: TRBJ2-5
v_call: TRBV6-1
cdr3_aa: CASSEGVAGGQETQYF

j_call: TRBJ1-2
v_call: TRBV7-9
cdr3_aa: CASSPRAYRDGGYTF

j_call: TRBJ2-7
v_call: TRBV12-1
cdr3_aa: CASGRQFSYEQYF

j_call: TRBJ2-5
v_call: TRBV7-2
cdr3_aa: CASSLEVAGGQETQYF

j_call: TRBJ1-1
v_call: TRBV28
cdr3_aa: CASSRGPNKYEAFF

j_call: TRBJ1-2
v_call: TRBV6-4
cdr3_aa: CASSPVYRANYGYTF

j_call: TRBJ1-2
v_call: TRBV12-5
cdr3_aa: CASGIGQPGRYGYTF

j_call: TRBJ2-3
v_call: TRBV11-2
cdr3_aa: CASSHEVAGRTDTQYF

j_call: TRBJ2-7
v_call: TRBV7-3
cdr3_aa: CASSPSGTGSDEQYF

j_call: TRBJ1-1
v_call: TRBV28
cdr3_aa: CASSLGRANTEAFF

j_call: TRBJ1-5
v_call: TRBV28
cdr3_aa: CASSSRQGYSQPQHF

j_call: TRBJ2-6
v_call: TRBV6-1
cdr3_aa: CASSAGETGANVLTF

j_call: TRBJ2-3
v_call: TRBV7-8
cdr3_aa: CASSLVRASTDTQYF

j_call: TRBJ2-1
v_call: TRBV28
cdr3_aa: CASTQKASGSHEQFF

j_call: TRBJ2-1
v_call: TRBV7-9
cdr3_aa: CASSLGLSSGFYNEQFF

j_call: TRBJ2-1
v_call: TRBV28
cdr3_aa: CASSFRASSYNEQFF

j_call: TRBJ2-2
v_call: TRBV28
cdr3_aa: CASRSDRVTGELFF

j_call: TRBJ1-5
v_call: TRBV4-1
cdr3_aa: CASSQGGVLGGLSNQPQHF

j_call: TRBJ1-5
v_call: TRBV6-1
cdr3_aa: CASSEAGQGRQPQHF

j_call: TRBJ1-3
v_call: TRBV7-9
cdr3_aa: CSSTRPGQGTGNTIYF

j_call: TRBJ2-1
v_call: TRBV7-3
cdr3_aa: CASSSASGYNEQFF

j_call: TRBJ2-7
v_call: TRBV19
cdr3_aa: CASSIRTNSYEQYF

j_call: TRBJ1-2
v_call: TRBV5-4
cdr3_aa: CASSSDTRFVVNYGYTF

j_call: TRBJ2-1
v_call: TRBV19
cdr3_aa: CASSLQGALGIPRLRNEQFF

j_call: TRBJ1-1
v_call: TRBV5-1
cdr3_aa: CASSSQGLGQNTEAFF